The 20 T cell receptor beta chains below were found in one sample sequenced in a study of T cells in Graves' hyperthyroidism and ophthalmopathy. Using RNA transcripts as the source, TCR beta CDR3 regions were amplified. The HTBI primer set served for first-round RT-PCR of the TCR CDR3. TCRdb re-analysed the multiplex PCR reads in MiXCR, keeping a single row per CDR3 protein. The data show 700,000 or so distinct CDR3 sequences, with 16% seen just once and approximately 8.4% held by the top ten. The sequenced sample consisted of blood. The receptors were sampled from a man aged 18 to 35 with Graves' hyperthyroidism.

CDR3: CASSLEVTNTGELFF. Written as DNA, the CDR3 is TGTGCCAGCAGTTTAGAGGTTACGAACACCGGGGAGCTGTTTTTT. J is TRBJ2-2 and V is TRBV27; no definite D call. Germline values: CDR1 MNHEY, CDR2 SMNVEV (reference sequence). Trimming pared 2 bases from V and 0 bases from J, leaving 7 bases between. CDR3 size: 15 residues.

This clonotype was recorded a few times. V is TRBV7-6 and J is TRBJ2-1; D perhaps matches TRBD1 (6 bases). Germline CDR1 reads SGHVS; CDR2 reads FNYEAQ. Trimming removed 4 bases at V and 6 bases at J, with 10 bases between. This CDR3 is 13 amino acids long. CDR3 sequence reads: CASSYGTRNEQFF. The CDR3, as DNA: TGTGCCAGCAGCTACGGGACACGCAATGAGCAGTTCTTC.

This clonotype was detected a few times. The chain joins TRBV20-1 to TRBJ2-1; TRBD2 agrees at 11 bases. Per the germline V gene, CDR1 is DFQATT and CDR2 is SNEGSKA (reference sequence). Trimming took 3 bases from V and 0 from J; bases not matched to a gene: 7. The CDR3 runs 17 residues. The CDR3 protein is CSARGLAGGHSYNEQFF. The CDR3 DNA reads TGCAGTGCTAGGGGGCTAGCGGGAGGTCACTCCTACAATGAGCAGTTCTTC.

Many counts were recorded for this clonotype. The chain couples TRBV6-1 to TRBJ1-5; TRBD1 aligns across 9 bases. With 4 bases clipped from V and 7 bases from J, the junction kept 14 bases outside the gene matches. Germline CDR1 and CDR2: MNHNS and SASEGT. The CDR3 is 17 residues long. CDR3 in amino acids: CASSAKTLGQGYQPQHF. In DNA, the CDR3 is TGTGCCAGCAGTGCGAAAACTTTGGGACAGGGATACCAGCCCCAGCATTTT.

This clonotype has only a few counts. The V and J genes are TRBV7-6 and TRBJ2-1, with 9 bases that match TRBD2. CDR3 length equals 19 residues. Germline V gives CDR1 SGHVS, CDR2 FNYEAQ. V gave up 5 bases and J gave up 0 bases; unmatched junction bases: 14. The CDR3 loop is CASSQTPLAGLSSYNEQFF. CDR3 nucleotide sequence: TGTGCCAGCAGCCAAACACCCCTAGCGGGGCTCAGCTCCTACAATGAGCAGTTCTTC.

This clonotype was counted many times. The V gene is TRBV28, the J gene TRBJ2-5; D possibly corresponds to TRBD2 (6 bases). This CDR3 has 14 amino acids. The V end lost 2 bases, the J end lost 1 base, and 8 bases lay between the germline ends. From germline, CDR1 is MDHEN and CDR2 SYDVKM. The CDR3 loop reads CASSLVAVQETQYF. For the CDR3, the DNA is TGTGCCAGCAGTTTAGTAGCGGTCCAAGAGACCCAGTACTTC.

This clonotype has only a few counts. J is TRBJ2-2 and V is TRBV20-1, with TRBD2 identical over 12 bases. CDR1 is DFQATT and CDR2 is SNEGSKA in the germline V gene (reference sequence). V shed 0 bases and J 0 bases; nucleotides not matched to a gene: 8. There are 19 residues in the CDR3. CDR3 sequence (DNA): TGCAGTGCTAGAGATGTTACTAGCGGGAGGCGTACGAACACCGGGGAGCTGTTTTTT. Translated: CSARDVTSGRRTNTGELFF.

This clonotype was observed a handful of times. Written as DNA, the CDR3 is TGCAGCGTTGAAGATCCGACAGAGAACACTGAAGCTTTCTTT. Amino acid sequence: CSVEDPTENTEAFF. The chain couples TRBV29-1 to TRBJ1-1; the D gene is possibly TRBD1 (5 bases). The CDR3 is made up of 14 amino acids. The V gene lost 0 bases and the J gene lost 1 base, with 9 bases spanning the gap. Germline CDR1 is SQVTM and CDR2 is ANQGSEA.

This clonotype was recorded many times. V and J are TRBV20-1 and TRBJ2-1; the match to TRBD2 covers 7 bases. This CDR3 is 14 amino acids long. The V gene's germline CDR1 is DFQATT and CDR2 SNEGSKA (reference sequence). V trimming: 1 base; J trimming: 4 bases; junction bases outside the gene matches: 4. CDR3 nucleotide sequence: TGCAGTGCTAGAGGGCTAGCGGTTTACAATGAGCAGTTCTTC. Amino acid sequence: CSARGLAVYNEQFF.

This clonotype has a count of ten or more. This chain connects TRBV18 to TRBJ2-5; D is undetermined. Trimming cost V 3 bases and J 7 bases, with 21 bases left between them. CDR3 length: 16 amino acids. In germline, CDR1 is KGHSH, CDR2 LQKENI. The CDR3: CASSPDVPLISGTQYF. The CDR3 bases are TGTGCCAGCTCACCCGACGTCCCACTAATCTCGGGGACCCAGTACTTC.

There are many counts of this clonotype. This chain links TRBV28 with TRBJ2-4; D not resolved. From germline, CDR1 is MDHEN and CDR2 SYDVKM. The V and J ends lost 6 bases and 2 bases respectively, with 23 bases between them. The CDR3 length is 18 residues. CDR3 nucleotide sequence: TGTGCCAGCAGCTCGCCCCTGATCCGCGAAAGACCCAAAAACATTCAGTACTTC. Translated, it gives CASSSPLIRERPKNIQYF.

This clonotype was found many times. The gene calls are TRBV28 and TRBJ1-6, with TRBD1 matching over 7 bases. Losses at the gene ends were 10 bases for V and 5 bases for J; bases not matched to a gene: 8. The CDR3 consists of 14 residues. Germline V CDR1 and CDR2: MDHEN, SYDVKM. CDR3 protein: CATSRTGDNSPLHF. The CDR3 nucleotides are TGTGCCACCTCGAGAACAGGGGATAATTCACCCCTCCACTTT.

The sample holds many counts of this clonotype. The rearrangement links TRBV6-2 or TRBV6-3 to TRBJ1-5; D not resolved. The CDR3 is 19 amino acids. The V end was cut by 0 bases, the J end by 3 bases, with 21 bases between. Germline V gene sequence: CDR1 MNHEY, CDR2 SVGEGT. The CDR3 protein is CASSYSNVLGRLSNQPQHF. The DNA of the CDR3 is TGTGCCAGCAGTTACTCGAACGTACTAGGACGGCTTTCCAATCAGCCCCAGCATTTT.

This clonotype has ten or more counts. This rearrangement joins TRBV12-5 to TRBJ1-1; no definite D call. The CDR3 has 12 amino acids. Germline assignment: CDR1 LGHNT and CDR2 FRNRAP. V was clipped by 0 bases and J by 3 bases, with 2 bases between them. Here the CDR3 DNA reads TGTGCTAGTGGTTTGGTATACACTGAAGCTTTCTTT. Translated: CASGLVYTEAFF.

This clonotype turned up a few times. The junction does not match germline at one end; this may be a read error. This CDR3 reads CASSLGVTGEIETRYF. The CDR3 bases are TGTGCCAGCAGCTTGGGGGTAACGGGAGAGATAGAGACCCGGTACTTC. This chain uses TRBV11-3 with TRBJ2-5; D is possibly TRBD2 (6 bases). This CDR3 is 16 amino acids long. Germline V CDR1 and CDR2: SGHNT, YENEEA.

This clonotype came up many times. The V and J genes are TRBV6-1 and TRBJ1-1, with a possible D match to TRBD1 (5 bases). CDR1 is MNHNS and CDR2 is SASEGT in the germline V gene. CDR3 length: 14 residues. Trimming removed 7 bases from V and 1 base from J, with 13 bases in between. The CDR3 DNA reads as TGTGCCAGCAACAAACCGGGACGGAACACTGAAGCTTTCTTT. As protein: CASNKPGRNTEAFF.

V is TRBV5-1 and J is TRBJ2-3; the D gene is possibly TRBD1 (5 bases). Germline V CDR1 and CDR2: SGHRS, YFSETQ. CDR3 size: 13 residues. The germline V and J ends were trimmed by 2 bases and 4 bases, with 8 bases remaining between them. The DNA of the CDR3 is TGCGCCAGCAGCTTCCCAGGGCCAGATACGCAGTATTTT. The encoded protein is CASSFPGPDTQYF.

The chain is built from TRBV24-1 and TRBJ1-2; 8 bases agree with TRBD1. After removal of 3 bases from V and 8 bases from J, the junction contained 10 bases not matched to a gene. The CDR3 runs 15 residues. In germline, CDR1 is KGHDR, CDR2 SFDVKD. CDR3 coding DNA: TGTGCCACCAGTGATCAGGACAGGGAGGTGGTCGGCTACACCTTC. Protein sequence: CATSDQDREVVGYTF.

This clonotype has a count of ten or more. The chain couples TRBV11-2 to TRBJ2-1; TRBD2 matches at 12 bases. J was trimmed by 0 bases and V by 4 bases; bases with no gene match: 4. Germline V lookup: CDR1 SGHAT, CDR2 FQNNGV. The CDR3 sequence is 17 residues long. The DNA of the CDR3 is TGTGCCAGCAGCTGGACTAGCGGGACGAGCTCCTACAATGAGCAGTTCTTC. Translation gives CASSWTSGTSSYNEQFF.

This clonotype has at least ten counts. The genes are TRBV3-1 and TRBJ2-7; D is ambiguous. This CDR3 is built from 15 residues. Germline V gives CDR1 LGHDT, CDR2 YNNKEL (reference sequence). Trimming took off 1 base at V and 0 bases at J, with 10 bases between the two ends. CDR3 sequence: CASSQAGHSSYEQYF. In nucleotides, the CDR3 is TGTGCCAGCAGCCAAGCAGGTCATAGCTCCTACGAGCAGTACTTC.